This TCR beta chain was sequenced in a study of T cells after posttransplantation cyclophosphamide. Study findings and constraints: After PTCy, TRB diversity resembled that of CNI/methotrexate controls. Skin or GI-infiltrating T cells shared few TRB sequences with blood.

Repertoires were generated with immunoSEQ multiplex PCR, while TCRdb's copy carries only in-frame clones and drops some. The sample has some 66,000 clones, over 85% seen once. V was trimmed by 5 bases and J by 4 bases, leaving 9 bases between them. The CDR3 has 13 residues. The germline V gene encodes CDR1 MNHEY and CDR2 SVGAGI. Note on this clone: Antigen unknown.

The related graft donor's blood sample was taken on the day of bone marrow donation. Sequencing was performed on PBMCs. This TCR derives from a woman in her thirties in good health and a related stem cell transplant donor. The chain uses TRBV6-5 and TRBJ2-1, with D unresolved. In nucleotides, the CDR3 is TGTGCCAGCAGTGGTTCGGTATACAATGAGCAGTTCTTC. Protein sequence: CASSGSVYNEQFF.